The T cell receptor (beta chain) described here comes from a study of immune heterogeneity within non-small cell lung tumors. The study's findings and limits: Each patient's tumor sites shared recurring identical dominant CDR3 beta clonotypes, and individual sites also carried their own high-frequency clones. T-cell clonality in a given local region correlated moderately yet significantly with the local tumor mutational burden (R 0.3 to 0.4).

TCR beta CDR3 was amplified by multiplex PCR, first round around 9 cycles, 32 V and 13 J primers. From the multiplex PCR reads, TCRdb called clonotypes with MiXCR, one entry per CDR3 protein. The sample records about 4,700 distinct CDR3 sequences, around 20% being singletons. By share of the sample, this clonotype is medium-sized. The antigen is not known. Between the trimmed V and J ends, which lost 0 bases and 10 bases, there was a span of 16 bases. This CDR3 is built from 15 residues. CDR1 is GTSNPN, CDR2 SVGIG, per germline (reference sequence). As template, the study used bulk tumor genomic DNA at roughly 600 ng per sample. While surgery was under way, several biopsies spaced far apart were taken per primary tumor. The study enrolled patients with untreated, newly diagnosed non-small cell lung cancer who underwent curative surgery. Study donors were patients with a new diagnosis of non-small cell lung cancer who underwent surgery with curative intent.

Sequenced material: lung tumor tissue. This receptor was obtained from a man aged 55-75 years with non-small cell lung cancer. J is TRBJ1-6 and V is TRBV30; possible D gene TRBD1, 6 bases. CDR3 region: CAWSVGGLAKSPLHF. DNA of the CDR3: TGTGCCTGGAGTGTCGGGGGGCTCGCAAAATCACCCCTCCACTTT.